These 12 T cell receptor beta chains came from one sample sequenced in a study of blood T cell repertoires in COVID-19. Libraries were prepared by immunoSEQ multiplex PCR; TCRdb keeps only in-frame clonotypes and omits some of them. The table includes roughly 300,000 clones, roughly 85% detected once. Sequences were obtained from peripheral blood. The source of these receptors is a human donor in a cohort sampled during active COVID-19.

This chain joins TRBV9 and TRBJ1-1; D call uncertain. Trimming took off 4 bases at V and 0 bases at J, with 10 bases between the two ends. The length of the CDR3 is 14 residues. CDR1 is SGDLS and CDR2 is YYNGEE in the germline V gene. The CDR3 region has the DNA TGTGCCAGCAGCCCAACGACTATGAACACTGAAGCTTTCTTT. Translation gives CASSPTTMNTEAFF.

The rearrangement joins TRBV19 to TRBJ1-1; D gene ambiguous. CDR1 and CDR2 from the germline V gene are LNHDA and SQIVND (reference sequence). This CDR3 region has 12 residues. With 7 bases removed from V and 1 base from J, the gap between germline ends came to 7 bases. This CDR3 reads CASIGRNTEAFF. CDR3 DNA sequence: TGTGCCAGTATCGGGAGGAACACTGAAGCTTTCTTT.

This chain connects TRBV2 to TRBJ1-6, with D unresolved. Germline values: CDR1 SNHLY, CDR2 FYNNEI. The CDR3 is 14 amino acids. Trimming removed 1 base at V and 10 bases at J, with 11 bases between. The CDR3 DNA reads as TGTGCCAGCAGTGAAGAGCTGGCGGTATCACCCCTCCACTTT. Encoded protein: CASSEELAVSPLHF.

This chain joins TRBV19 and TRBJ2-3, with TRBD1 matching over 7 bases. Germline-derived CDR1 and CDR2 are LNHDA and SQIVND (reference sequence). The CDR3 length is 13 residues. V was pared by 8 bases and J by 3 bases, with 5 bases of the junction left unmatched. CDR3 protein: CASETGDTDTQYF. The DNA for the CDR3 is TGTGCCAGTGAAACAGGGGATACAGATACGCAGTATTTT.

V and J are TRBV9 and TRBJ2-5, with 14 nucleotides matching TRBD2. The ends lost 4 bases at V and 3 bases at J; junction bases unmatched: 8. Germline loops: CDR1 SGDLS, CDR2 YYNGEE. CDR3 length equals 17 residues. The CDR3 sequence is CASSNNPTSGGEETQYF. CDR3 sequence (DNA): TGTGCCAGCAGCAACAACCCGACTAGCGGGGGGGAAGAGACCCAGTACTTC. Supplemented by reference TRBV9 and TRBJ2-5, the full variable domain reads DSGVTQTPKHLITATGQRVTLRCSPRSGDLSVYWYQQSLDQGLQFLIQYYNGEERAKGNILERFSAQQFPDLHSELNLSSLELGDSALYFCASSNNPTSGGEETQYFGPGTRLLVL.

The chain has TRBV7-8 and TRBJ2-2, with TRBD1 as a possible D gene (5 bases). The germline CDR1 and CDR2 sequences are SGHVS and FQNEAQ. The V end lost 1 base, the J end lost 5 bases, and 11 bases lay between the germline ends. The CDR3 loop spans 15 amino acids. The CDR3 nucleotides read TGTGCCAGCAGCTTAGTGCGGACAATTACCGGGGAGCTGTTTTTT. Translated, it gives CASSLVRTITGELFF.

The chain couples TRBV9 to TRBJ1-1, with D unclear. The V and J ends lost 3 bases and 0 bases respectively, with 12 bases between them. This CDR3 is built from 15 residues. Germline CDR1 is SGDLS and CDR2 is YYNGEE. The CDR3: CASSGTSVMNTEAFF. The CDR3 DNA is TGTGCCAGCAGCGGAACGTCAGTCATGAACACTGAAGCTTTCTTT.

CDR3 bases: TGTGCCAGCAGTTACTCCGCCAGGCAGAGTCAGCCCCAGCATTTT. Its protein product is CASSYSARQSQPQHF. J is TRBJ1-5 and V is TRBV6-5; D remains unclear. Trimming took off 0 bases at V and 6 bases at J, with 12 bases between the two ends. Germline assignment: CDR1 MNHEY and CDR2 SVGAGI. The CDR3 length is 15 residues.

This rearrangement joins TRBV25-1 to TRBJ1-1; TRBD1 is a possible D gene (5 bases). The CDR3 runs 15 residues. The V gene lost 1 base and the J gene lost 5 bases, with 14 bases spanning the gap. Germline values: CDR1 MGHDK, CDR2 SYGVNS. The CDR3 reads CASSESQGRWTEAFF. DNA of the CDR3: TGTGCCAGCAGTGAATCTCAGGGTCGTTGGACTGAAGCTTTCTTT.

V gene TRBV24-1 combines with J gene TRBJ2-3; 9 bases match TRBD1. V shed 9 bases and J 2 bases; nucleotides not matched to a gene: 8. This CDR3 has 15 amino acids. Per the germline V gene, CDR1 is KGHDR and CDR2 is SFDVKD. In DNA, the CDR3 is TGTGCCACCGGAGAGACAGGGGGTTCCACAGATACGCAGTATTTT. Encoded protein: CATGETGGSTDTQYF.

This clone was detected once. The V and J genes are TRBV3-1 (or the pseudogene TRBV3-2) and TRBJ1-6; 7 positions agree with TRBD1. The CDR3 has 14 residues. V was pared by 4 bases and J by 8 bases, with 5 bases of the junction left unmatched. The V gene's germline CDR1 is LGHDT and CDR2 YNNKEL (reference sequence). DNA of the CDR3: TGTGCCAGCAGCCTCTACAGGGGTGATTCACCCCTCCACTTT. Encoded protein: CASSLYRGDSPLHF.

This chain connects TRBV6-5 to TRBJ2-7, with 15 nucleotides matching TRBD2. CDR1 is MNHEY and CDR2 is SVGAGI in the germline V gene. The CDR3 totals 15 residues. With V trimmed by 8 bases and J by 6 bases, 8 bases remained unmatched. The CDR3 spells CASRGLAGGWAEQYF. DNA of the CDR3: TGTGCCAGCCGGGGACTAGCGGGGGGCTGGGCCGAGCAGTACTTC.